The rows below give T cell receptor beta chains drawn from one sample of a study of vaccination effects on CD4 cells after COVID-19. For these TCRs, the target antigens are not known. The assay was immunoSEQ multiplex PCR, and TCRdb's table has in-frame clones only and misses some. The sample holds 55,000 to 80,000 clones; about four fifths are singletons and the top ten take 12%. The starting material was CD4+ T cells from PBMCs cultured with SARS-CoV-2 spike peptides, obtained before COVID-19 vaccination. These receptors all come from a human donor who received a COVID-19 vaccine. Both conserved end residues are part of each CDR3. Each record gives: J gene, D gene, V gene, clone size, CDR3 DNA, CDR3 protein. A D gene is named only where the DNA matches it firmly. Clone size is shown for a subset of rows, as once, few, many or a class of expanded clone.

TRBJ1-5 NA TRBV5-1 NA TGCGCCAGCAGCTTGGGTGTTGGGCACAATCAGCCCCAGCATTTT CASSLGVGHNQPQHF
TRBJ1-1 NA TRBV6-5 NA TGTGCCAGCAGAGGGGTTGGCACTGAAGCTTTCTTT CASRGVGTEAFF
TRBJ1-5 NA TRBV7-7 NA TGTGCCAGCAGCTTCGCTCCCAATCAGCCCCAGCATTTT CASSFAPNQPQHF
TRBJ2-3 TRBD2 TRBV4-1 NA TGCGCCAGCAGCCCCCAGGGCGGGGGGGCCACAGATACGCAGTATTTT CASSPQGGGATDTQYF
TRBJ1-3 NA TRBV30 NA TGTGCCTGGAGTAGGGAACAGGGTAACGGAAACACCATATATTTT CAWSREQGNGNTIYF
TRBJ2-3 NA TRBV2 NA TGTGCCAGCAGTGCCCGGACAAACACAGATACGCAGTATTTT CASSARTNTDTQYF
TRBJ1-1 NA TRBV3-1/TRBV3-2 few TGTGCCAGCAGCCCTTCCGGGACGCCTAACTCAGCTTTCTTT CASSPSGTPNSAFF
TRBJ1-3 NA TRBV6-5 few TGTGCCAGCAAATCAGACAGAAGCTCTGGAAACACCATATATTTT CASKSDRSSGNTIYF
TRBJ1-2 NA TRBV15 NA TGTGCCACCAGCAGAGATCCAGTCCATGGCTACACCTTC CATSRDPVHGYTF
TRBJ1-5 NA TRBV4-1 NA TGCGCCAGCAGCCAAGTGTCGGTTAATACGCCCCAGCATTTT CASSQVSVNTPQHF
TRBJ1-3 TRBD1 TRBV5-1 NA TGCGCCAGCAGCTTGGGACAGGGGTTAGACACCATATATTTT CASSLGQGLDTIYF
TRBJ2-3 NA TRBV5-1 NA TGCGCCAGCAGCTTAAGTGGGGTAACAGATACGCAGTATTTT CASSLSGVTDTQYF
TRBJ1-1 NA TRBV6-4 NA TGTGCCAGCAGTGCACAGGTGAACACTGAAGCTTTCTTT CASSAQVNTEAFF
TRBJ1-3 NA TRBV5-1 NA TGCGCCAGCAGCTTGACTTGGGCGTTCTCTGGAAACACCATATATTTT CASSLTWAFSGNTIYF
TRBJ2-3 TRBD1 TRBV7-9 NA TGTGCCAGCAGCTCTGGGACAGGGAGGACAGATACGCAGTATTTT CASSSGTGRTDTQYF
TRBJ1-5 NA TRBV24-1 NA TGTGCCACCAGTGTAGCGGGGGATAGCAATCAGCCCCAGCATTTT CATSVAGDSNQPQHF
TRBJ1-6 TRBD1 TRBV7-8 NA TGTGCCAGCAGCTCAATACCGGGACAGGGGTCTGTGGCCCTCCACTTT CASSSIPGQGSVALHF
TRBJ2-2 TRBD2 TRBV2 NA TGTGCCAGCAGTGAAGTAGCGGGGGTGGCCACCGGGGAGCTGTTTTTT CASSEVAGVATGELFF
TRBJ2-5 NA TRBV11-2 NA TGTGCCAGCAGCTTAGGTGCAGGAGAGACCCAGTACTTC CASSLGAGETQYF
TRBJ2-4 NA TRBV24-1 NA TGTGCCACCAGTGACTCGAGGAGAGGGCAAAACATTCAGTACTTC CATSDSRRGQNIQYF
TRBJ2-1 NA TRBV18 few TGTGCCAGCTCACCACATCAGGGATGGTACAATGAGCAGTTCTTC CASSPHQGWYNEQFF
TRBJ2-2 TRBD1 TRBV18 NA TGTGCCAGCTCACCAGGACAGGGGGCCGGCGGGGAGCTGTTTTTT CASSPGQGAGGELFF
TRBJ1-6 NA TRBV5-1 NA TGCGCCAGCAACGCGGGCGACAATTCACCCCTCCACTTT CASNAGDNSPLHF
TRBJ1-1 TRBD1 TRBV2 NA TGTGCCAGCAGACCGGACAGGGAAGATGAAGCTTTCTTT CASRPDREDEAFF
TRBJ2-2 TRBD2 TRBV28 NA TGTGCCAGCAGGGGCGGGGGGCAGAACACCGGGGAGCTGTTTTTT CASRGGGQNTGELFF
TRBJ1-2 TRBD1 TRBV28 NA TGTGCCAGCAGTTTAACGCAGGGGGAGAGTGGCTACACCTTC CASSLTQGESGYTF
TRBJ2-2 NA TRBV6-5 NA TGTGCCAGCAGTTTGCTAACTACCGGGGAGCTGTTTTTT CASSLLTTGELFF
TRBJ2-6 NA TRBV19 NA TGTGCCAGTAGTAGCCCGGGACAACCCTCTGGGGCCAACGTCCTGACTTTC CASSSPGQPSGANVLTF
TRBJ1-2 NA TRBV18 NA TGTGCCAGCTCACCAGGAGGGGGGAGCGGCTACACCTTC CASSPGGGSGYTF
TRBJ2-1 TRBD2 TRBV7-9 NA TGTGCCAGCAGCTTAGATCCCTATAGCGGGGGGAGGTTTGGTGAGCAGTTCTTC CASSLDPYSGGRFGEQFF
TRBJ1-4 TRBD1 TRBV10-2 NA TGCGCCAGCAGTGACAGGGCAGGGGGTGAAAAACTGTTTTTT CASSDRAGGEKLFF
TRBJ2-4 NA TRBV6-2/TRBV6-3 NA TGTGCCAGCAGTTTTCAGGGAACCAAAAACATTCAGTACTTC CASSFQGTKNIQYF
TRBJ1-5 NA TRBV10-1 NA TGCGCCACTCCGGGACACCGCAATCAGCCCCAGCATTTT CATPGHRNQPQHF
TRBJ2-3 TRBD1 TRBV7-2 NA TGTGCCAGCAGCCTATCCGGGACAGGGGCCCCAGATACGCAGTATTTT CASSLSGTGAPDTQYF
TRBJ2-1 NA TRBV5-1 NA TGCGCCAGCAGCTTAGTAGATGAGCAGTTCTTC CASSLVDEQFF
TRBJ1-1 NA TRBV5-1 NA TGCGCCAGCAGCCTTGGGATTGGGGGCACTGAAGCTTTCTTT CASSLGIGGTEAFF
TRBJ1-2 NA TRBV12-3/TRBV12-4 NA TGTGCCAGCAGTCTCCTAGCGGATGGCTACACCTTC CASSLLADGYTF
TRBJ1-1 NA TRBV6-1 NA TGTGCCAGCAGTGAATCATGGGGAGGCCCTGAAGCTTTCTTT CASSESWGGPEAFF
TRBJ2-1 TRBD2 TRBV9 once TGTGCCAGCAGCACCAGACTAGCGGGGGTCCGTTTCAATGAGCAGTTCTTC CASSTRLAGVRFNEQFF
TRBJ1-1 NA TRBV6-1 NA TGTGCCAGCAGTGAAGGACCCCCAAGGGGAGCTTTCTTT CASSEGPPRGAFF
TRBJ2-1 NA TRBV6-4 NA TGTGCCAGCAGTGACTGGGCGGGGAGTGAGCAGTTCTTC CASSDWAGSEQFF
TRBJ2-2 NA TRBV7-2 NA TGTGCCAGCAGCCCACCTCGAGGAGACTATTACGCCGGGGAGCTGTTTTTT CASSPPRGDYYAGELFF
TRBJ1-4 NA TRBV6-5 NA TGTGCCAGCAAAGGGACGGCGGATGTAAAACTGTTTTTT CASKGTADVKLFF
TRBJ1-1 NA TRBV7-5 NA TGTGCCACCACCCAACCGCCGGGCGGATTGAACACTGAAGCTTTCTTT CATTQPPGGLNTEAFF
TRBJ2-6 NA TRBV6-1 NA TGTGCCAGCAGTGAAACACTTGGGGCGGGGCCATACTCTGGGGCCAACGTCCTGACTTTC CASSETLGAGPYSGANVLTF
TRBJ1-2 NA TRBV10-3 once TGTGCCATCAGTGAGACAAAGGGACTTAACTATGGCTACACCTTC CAISETKGLNYGYTF
TRBJ1-4 NA TRBV3-1/TRBV3-2 once TGTGCCAGCGGGGGCCTCAATGAAAAACTGTTTTTT CASGGLNEKLFF
TRBJ2-5 NA TRBV24-1 NA TGTGCCACCAGTGGCCAAGACGCTGCTCGGAAGACCCAGTACTTC CATSGQDAARKTQYF
TRBJ2-2 NA TRBV9 NA TGTGCCAGCAGCGTAGGACTGATGGTAGCGAACACCGGGGAGCTGTTTTTT CASSVGLMVANTGELFF
TRBJ1-6 NA TRBV4-3 NA TGCGCCAGCAGCCCCACAGACTTTTATAATTCACCCCTCCACTTT CASSPTDFYNSPLHF
TRBJ2-3 NA TRBV19 NA TGTGCCAGTAGTTTGACACTGGGTCCCTTGCCAGATACGCAGTATTTT CASSLTLGPLPDTQYF
TRBJ2-2 TRBD1 TRBV5-1 few TGCGCCAGCAGCTTGGAGGCAGGGGGCACCGGGGAGCTGTTTTTT CASSLEAGGTGELFF
TRBJ1-4 TRBD1 TRBV7-2 NA TGTGCCAGCAGGCAAACAGGGGGAACTAATGAAAAACTGTTTTTT CASRQTGGTNEKLFF
TRBJ1-4 NA TRBV7-8 NA TGTGCCAGCAGCTTGGACCAGGGCCGAAATGAAAAACTGTTTTTT CASSLDQGRNEKLFF
TRBJ2-3 NA TRBV6-6 once TGTGCCAGCAGTTACACCGTACTAGAGCCGACAGATACGCAGTATTTT CASSYTVLEPTDTQYF
TRBJ2-3 TRBD1 TRBV27 NA TGTGCCAGCAGTTTCTACGGCAGGGGGCCTGATACGCAGTATTTT CASSFYGRGPDTQYF
TRBJ2-5 TRBD2 TRBV28 NA TGTGCCAGCAGCCCCGGGACTAGCGGGGGGGAAGAGACCCAGTACTTC CASSPGTSGGEETQYF
TRBJ2-3 TRBD1 TRBV6-5 NA TGTGCCAGCCGGGACAGGGGACCAGATACGCAGTATTTT CASRDRGPDTQYF
TRBJ2-1 NA TRBV5-1 NA TGCGCCAGCAGCTTAGCTAGCTCCTACAATGAGCAGTTCTTC CASSLASSYNEQFF
TRBJ1-5 NA TRBV6-1 once TGTGCCAGCAGTGAAGCTAAGAGGCCTAGCAATCAGCCCCAGCATTTT CASSEAKRPSNQPQHF